The next 32 T cell receptor beta chains were all read from a single sample in a study of blood T cell repertoires in COVID-19 (dated by TCRdb to the early 2020s). Receptor libraries were prepared by the immunoSEQ multiplex PCR assay. This immuneACCESS table, as held by TCRdb, lists in-frame sequences with V and J called but not all clones. Of the missing ones, under half trace to an unresolved V gene in checked studies; the others have no known cause. In all, the sample holds about 230,000 clones, and around 88% of those were seen once. The ten largest account for 2.5% of the sample. Sequences were obtained from PBMCs or T cells enriched from blood (not recorded which). Source of these receptors: a woman in her thirties or forties with acute COVID-19.

This rearrangement joins TRBV6-2 or TRBV6-3 to TRBJ2-7; 9 bases align to TRBD1. The V gene's germline CDR1 is MNHEY and CDR2 SVGEGT. The length of the CDR3 is 15 residues. Losses at the gene ends were 5 bases for V and 3 bases for J; bases not matched to a gene: 8. This chain's CDR3 is CASSPGTGYLYEQYV. CDR3 bases: TGTGCCAGCAGTCCCGGGACAGGGTATCTCTACGAGCAGTACGTC.

This clone appeared a few times. The CDR3: CASRDRAVTEAFF. In nucleotides, the CDR3 is TGTGCCAGCAGGGACAGGGCGGTAACTGAAGCTTTCTTT. The rearrangement uses TRBV6-5 and TRBJ1-1, with 8 bases aligning to TRBD1. J lost 5 bases, V lost 6 bases, and 5 bases had no gene match. Germline CDR1 reads MNHEY; CDR2 reads SVGAGI. The CDR3 sequence is 13 residues long.

The chain joins TRBV19 to TRBJ1-6; 7 positions agree with TRBD1. Germline V lookup: CDR1 LNHDA, CDR2 SQIVND (reference sequence). CDR3 length equals 14 residues. V gave up 8 bases and J gave up 4 bases; unmatched junction bases: 5. The CDR3 here is CASGQDFYNSPLHF. In DNA form, the CDR3 reads TGTGCCAGTGGACAGGATTTTTATAATTCACCCCTCCACTTT.

This clone was found many times. The rearrangement uses TRBV5-1 and TRBJ2-1; 8 nucleotides line up with TRBD2. Germline V gene sequence: CDR1 SGHRS, CDR2 YFSETQ. This CDR3 contains 16 residues. The junction had 14 bases not matched to a gene; V was cut back by 4 bases and J by 8 bases. For the CDR3, the DNA is TGCGCCAGCAGCCCCGACCCCAGCGGGAGTCTCTATGAGCAGTTCTTC. It yields the protein CASSPDPSGSLYEQFF. Complete variable domain (other parts from reference TRBV5-1 and TRBJ2-1): KAGVTQTPRYLIKTRGQQVTLSCSPISGHRSVSWYQQTPGQGLQFLFEYFSETQRNKGNFPGRFSGRQFSNSRSEMNVSTLELGDSALYLCASSPDPSGSLYEQFFGPGTRLTVL.

This clone was detected once. This chain uses TRBV11-2 with TRBJ1-1; D is unclear. Germline CDR1 and CDR2: SGHAT and FQNNGV. This CDR3 is 15 amino acids long. V dropped 0 bases and J dropped 1 base, with 9 bases sitting between them. CDR3 region: CASSLDGEPNTEAFF. In DNA, the CDR3 is TGTGCCAGCAGCTTAGATGGGGAGCCGAACACTGAAGCTTTCTTT.

V usage is TRBV5-6 and J usage is TRBJ1-1, with D maybe TRBD1 (5 bases). Germline CDR1 SGHDT, CDR2 YYEEEE. The CDR3 sequence is 15 residues long. Trimming left V 4 bases short and J 1 base short, with 14 bases between. As DNA, the CDR3 is TGTGCCAGCAGCCCCGACAGAGTGCCGAACACTGAAGCTTTCTTT. Its protein product is CASSPDRVPNTEAFF. Together with reference TRBV5-6 and TRBJ1-1, the CDR3 gives the full variable domain: DAGVTQSPTHLIKTRGQQVTLRCSPKSGHDTVSWYQQALGQGPQFIFQYYEEEERQRGNFPDRFSGHQFPNYSSELNVNALLLGDSALYLCASSPDRVPNTEAFFGQGTRLTVV.

The chain recombines TRBV7-2 with TRBJ1-4; 7 nucleotides align to TRBD1. CDR1 SGHTA and CDR2 FQGNSA come from the germline V gene. The trim removed 5 bases at V and 2 bases at J, leaving 8 bases unmatched. There are 16 residues in the CDR3. The CDR3: CASSPDRDATNEKLFF. The CDR3 DNA reads TGTGCCAGCAGCCCCGACAGGGATGCGACTAATGAAAAACTGTTTTTT.

The chain combines TRBV27 with TRBJ2-1; TRBD2 aligns across 12 bases. The CDR3 totals 15 residues. CDR1 and CDR2 (germline): MNHEY, SMNVEV (reference sequence). Unmatched junction bases numbered 10, after V lost 6 bases and J lost 10 bases. The CDR3 coding sequence is TGTGCCAGCAGCCTGACTAGCGGGGGTCCCCTGGAGCAGTTCTTC. This gives the protein CASSLTSGGPLEQFF.

CDR3 sequence: CASSYEAGADTQYF. The CDR3 DNA is TGTGCCAGCAGTTATGAAGCGGGGGCGGATACGCAGTATTTT. This chain uses TRBV6-5 with TRBJ2-3; TRBD2 aligns across 8 bases. Germline assignment: CDR1 MNHEY and CDR2 SVGAGI. The length of the CDR3 is 14 residues. Germline trimming cut 3 bases from V and 6 bases from J; bases unmatched to any gene: 5.

The J gene is TRBJ2-1, the V gene TRBV11-2; D is perhaps TRBD1 (7 bases). Trimming left V 4 bases short and J 5 bases short, with 15 bases between. Germline CDR1 SGHAT, CDR2 FQNNGV. This CDR3 contains 15 residues. This CDR3 reads CASSSGGQRNNEQFF. The CDR3 bases are TGTGCCAGCAGCTCCGGGGGACAGCGAAACAATGAGCAGTTCTTC.

CDR3 protein: CASSLGRTSGTDTQYF. The CDR3 coding sequence is TGTGCCAGCAGCCTTGGCCGGACTAGCGGCACAGATACGCAGTATTTT. The rearrangement joins TRBV4-2 to TRBJ2-3; 9 nucleotides agree with TRBD2. CDR1 and CDR2 (germline): LGHNA, YNFKEQ. CDR3 size: 16 residues. Trimming at V came to 4 bases and at J to 1 base, leaving 6 bases not matched to a gene.

The rearrangement links TRBV19 to TRBJ2-2, with D tentatively TRBD1 (6 bases). V was trimmed by 3 bases and J by 6 bases, leaving 8 bases between them. The CDR3 covers 13 residues. Looked up from germline, CDR1 is LNHDA and CDR2 is SQIVND (reference sequence). CDR3 nucleotide sequence: TGTGCCAGTAGTATCCCAGGGGCCGGGGAGCTGTTTTTT. Protein: CASSIPGAGELFF.

V and J are TRBV6-1 and TRBJ2-1; TRBD1 agrees at 8 bases. The germline gives CDR1 MNHNS, CDR2 SASEGT. The CDR3 is 15 residues long. V dropped 1 base and J dropped 9; count of bases not matched to a gene: 8. Here the CDR3 reads CASSEGGRGRAEQFF. In DNA form, the CDR3 reads TGTGCCAGCAGTGAAGGCGGCAGGGGGCGCGCTGAGCAGTTCTTC.

At least ten counts were recorded for this clone. The chain combines TRBV30 with TRBJ1-2; the D gene is possibly TRBD1 (5 bases). The CDR3 contains 13 residues. The germline gives CDR1 GTSNPN, CDR2 SVGIG (reference sequence). Between the trimmed V and J ends, which lost 8 bases and 3 bases, there was a span of 16 bases. The CDR3 loop is CALGGVKDYGYTF. In DNA form, the CDR3 reads TGTGCCCTCGGGGGGGTCAAAGACTATGGCTACACCTTC. The complete variable domain, with remaining parts taken from reference TRBV30 and TRBJ1-2, reads SQTIHQWPATLVQPVGSPLSLECTVEGTSNPNLYWYRQAAGRGLQLLFYSVGIGQISSEVPQNLSASRPQDRQFILSSKKLLLSDSGFYLCALGGVKDYGYTFGSGTRLTVV.

The chain employs TRBV9 and TRBJ1-5, with TRBD1 matching 8 bases. Germline V gene lookup returns CDR1 SGDLS and CDR2 YYNGEE. This CDR3 contains 17 residues. Unmatched junction bases numbered 14, after V lost 9 bases and J lost 0 bases. CDR3 loop: CATGQGPSYYSNQPQHF. CDR3 nucleotide sequence: TGTGCCACAGGACAGGGACCTTCCTATTATAGCAATCAGCCCCAGCATTTT.

V and J are TRBV2 and TRBJ1-1; D is perhaps TRBD1 (6 bases). CDR3 length equals 16 residues. V was shortened by 1 base and J by 1 base, with 13 bases between the two germline ends. Germline V gene sequence: CDR1 SNHLY, CDR2 FYNNEI. The CDR3 loop reads CASSEGGGGTNTEAFF. CDR3 coding DNA: TGTGCCAGCAGTGAAGGAGGGGGGGGGACGAACACTGAAGCTTTCTTT.

V usage is TRBV19 and J usage is TRBJ1-5; D is perhaps TRBD1 (5 bases). Per germline, CDR1 LNHDA and CDR2 SQIVND (reference sequence). This CDR3 region has 13 residues. The V gene lost 7 bases and the J gene lost 6 bases, with 13 bases spanning the gap. Here the CDR3 DNA reads TGTGCCAGTACCTCAGAAGGGGTTCAGCCCCAGCATTTT. As protein: CASTSEGVQPQHF.

V and J are TRBV12-5 and TRBJ2-1, with TRBD2 as a possible D gene (5 bases). This CDR3 has 17 amino acids. V was shortened by 6 bases and J by 4 bases, with 22 bases between the two germline ends. Per the germline V gene, CDR1 is LGHNT and CDR2 is FRNRAP. DNA of the CDR3: TGTGCTAGTGGCGCTTCCCCGAGCGGAGCTGTGTACAATGAGCAGTTCTTC. It yields the protein CASGASPSGAVYNEQFF.

This rearrangement joins TRBV3-1 (or the pseudogene TRBV3-2) to TRBJ2-3; TRBD2 aligns across 9 bases. The germline V gene has CDR1 LGHDT and CDR2 YNNKEL (reference sequence). The CDR3 runs 15 residues. After removal of 7 bases from V and 6 bases from J, the junction contained 11 bases not matched to a gene. The CDR3 nucleotides are TGTGCCAGCACCCCGGCGCGGGGGGGCATTGATACGCAGTATTTT. This gives the protein CASTPARGGIDTQYF.

V is TRBV5-1 and J is TRBJ1-3; D might be TRBD1 (6 bases). Germline V gene sequence: CDR1 SGHRS, CDR2 YFSETQ. Trimming removed 3 bases from V and 4 bases from J, with 17 bases in between. This CDR3 is 16 amino acids long. The CDR3 bases are TGCGCCAGCAGCTCCGGGGACATGGGTTACGGAAACACCATATATTTT. Translating gives CASSSGDMGYGNTIYF.

V gene TRBV30 combines with J gene TRBJ1-2, with D unclear. V lost 1 base and J lost 3, with 12 bases in between. The CDR3 extends over 14 amino acids. Germline CDR1 is GTSNPN and CDR2 is SVGIG (reference sequence). CDR3 in DNA: TGTGCCTGGAGTGGAGGGAGGTCGGACTATGGCTACACCTTC. Its protein is CAWSGGRSDYGYTF.

The chain recombines TRBV2 with TRBJ1-1; D might be TRBD1 (5 bases). Trimming pared 9 bases from V and 6 bases from J, leaving 14 bases between. CDR1 SNHLY and CDR2 FYNNEI come from the germline V gene. The CDR3 runs to 12 residues. The DNA of the CDR3 is TGTGCCAGGGGACGGAGGGGCGCTGAAGCTTTCTTT. This sequence encodes CARGRRGAEAFF.

The chain joins TRBV7-8 to TRBJ1-1; D gene unclear. The CDR3 is made up of 13 amino acids. Between the trimmed V and J ends, which lost 5 bases and 1 base, there was a span of 8 bases. The germline CDR1 and CDR2 sequences are SGHVS and FQNEAQ. The CDR3 region has the DNA TGTGCCAGCAGCAGCAGAGGGAACACTGAAGCTTTCTTT. It translates to CASSSRGNTEAFF.

In its sample, this clone was seen once. This sequence joins TRBV5-4 and TRBJ1-3, with 7 positions matching TRBD1. V trimming: 4 bases; J trimming: 4 bases; junction bases outside the gene matches: 5. This CDR3 contains 14 residues. Germline CDR1 is SGHNT and CDR2 is YYREEE (reference sequence). The CDR3 DNA sequence: TGTGCCAGCAGCGGCGGGACAGCAGGAAACACCATATATTTT. Amino acids: CASSGGTAGNTIYF. Combining the CDR3 with reference TRBV5-4 and TRBJ1-3 gives the whole variable domain ETGVTQSPTHLIKTRGQQVTLRCSSQSGHNTVSWYQQALGQGPQFIFQYYREEENGRGNFPPRFSGLQFPNYSSELNVNALELDDSALYLCASSGGTAGNTIYFGEGSWLTVV.

The chain couples TRBV10-1 to TRBJ2-3; D might be TRBD1 (5 bases). Germline V gene lookup returns CDR1 WNHNN and CDR2 SYGVQD (reference sequence). V was cut by 5 bases and J by 1 base, with 7 bases left in between. The CDR3 runs to 13 residues. CDR3 in amino acids: CASSIRGTDTQYF. In DNA form, the CDR3 reads TGCGCCAGCAGTATCAGGGGCACAGATACGCAGTATTTT.

This chain links TRBV4-3 with TRBJ1-2; 9 bases align to TRBD1. Germline V gene lookup returns CDR1 LGHNA and CDR2 YSLEER. With 0 bases clipped from V and 6 bases from J, the junction kept 5 bases outside the gene matches. This CDR3 has 15 amino acids. CDR3 nucleotide sequence: TGCGCCAGCAGCCAAGACTTTGGGACAGGGAATGGCTACACCTTC. It codes for CASSQDFGTGNGYTF.

On this clone: The same CDR3 also results from other DNA sequences found in this sample. The chain recombines TRBV27 with TRBJ1-1, with TRBD1 identical over 7 bases. Trimming at V came to 6 bases and at J to 4 bases, leaving 8 bases not matched to a gene. This CDR3 contains 14 residues. CDR1 and CDR2 from the germline V gene are MNHEY and SMNVEV (reference sequence). The CDR3 coding sequence is TGTGCCAGCAGGCCCACAGGGGTGGGCACTGAAGCTTTCTTT. Translation: CASRPTGVGTEAFF.

This clone was picked up a small number of times. The chain combines TRBV13 with TRBJ2-7; D may be TRBD2 (5 bases). Germline V CDR1 and CDR2: PRHDT, FYEKMQ (reference sequence). CDR3 length equals 13 residues. The V end was cut by 0 bases, the J end by 6 bases, with 9 bases between. CDR3 sequence reads: CASSLGLGGEQYV. DNA of the CDR3: TGTGCCAGCAGCTTAGGACTAGGCGGCGAGCAGTACGTC.

The rearrangement uses TRBV30 and TRBJ1-2, with 7 bases lining up with TRBD1. Germline V lookup: CDR1 GTSNPN, CDR2 SVGIG (reference sequence). J lost 3 bases, V lost 8 bases, and 21 bases had no gene match. The CDR3 runs to 17 residues. The CDR3 nucleotides are TGTGCCGGGACCCAACGAGGCAGGGGGACCGGTTACTATGGCTACACCTTC. Amino acid sequence: CAGTQRGRGTGYYGYTF.

V gene TRBV7-9 combines with J gene TRBJ1-2; weak D call: TRBD1 (5 bases). This CDR3 region has 14 residues. With 1 base removed from V and 7 bases from J, the gap between germline ends came to 13 bases. Germline values: CDR1 SEHNR, CDR2 FQNEAQ (reference sequence). CDR3 coding DNA: TGTGCCAGCAGCTTAGAGGCCAGGGCTTCTGGCTACACCTTC. Encoded protein: CASSLEARASGYTF.

This sequence joins TRBV11-2 and TRBJ2-1; 9 bases are a match to TRBD1. Germline CDR1 reads SGHAT; CDR2 reads FQNNGV. The CDR3 spans 16 residues. With V trimmed by 6 bases and J by 1 base, 7 bases remained unmatched. CDR3 region: CASSWTGAKSYNEQFF. CDR3 sequence (DNA): TGTGCCAGCAGTTGGACAGGGGCCAAATCCTACAATGAGCAGTTCTTC.

This clone was recorded once. V and J are TRBV18 and TRBJ1-3; 7 nucleotides agree with TRBD1. CDR1 is KGHSH, CDR2 LQKENI, per germline. The CDR3 loop spans 16 amino acids. V gave up 2 bases and J gave up 0 bases; unmatched junction bases: 4. CDR3 sequence reads: CASSPGGTDSGNTIYF. The DNA of the CDR3 is TGTGCCAGCTCACCAGGGGGGACAGACTCTGGAAACACCATATATTTT.